This TCR beta chain came from a study of blood T cell repertoires in COVID-19. Study details: The United States, Italy and Spain supplied acute and convalescent COVID-19 samples. T cells, B-cell-depleted T cells, or PBMCs supplied cDNA or gDNA.

V lost 0 bases and J 3 bases, leaving 9 bases between the germline ends. The CDR3 extends over 15 amino acids. CDR1 LGHNA and CDR2 YSLEER come from the germline V gene. Authors' analysis steps: Amplification from reference gene primers served as the basis for estimated nucleated cell counts. Assay: immunoSEQ multiplex PCR; the TCRdb copy retains only in-frame clones and omits some. That table is the source of V, J and clone size, and D and trimming were worked out from the DNA. The data show some 160,000 clones, 89% seen once. This TCR came from a man in his 60s with acute or convalescent COVID-19. The genes are TRBV4-3 and TRBJ1-5; D not certain. The specimen sequenced was peripheral blood. DNA of the CDR3: TGCGCCAGCAGCCAAGATGACGGGGACAATCAGCCCCAGCATTTT. Translated: CASSQDDGDNQPQHF.